A selection of T cell receptor beta chains follows, all from one sample in a study of shared clonotypes between healthy human individuals. Libraries were prepared by immunoSEQ multiplex PCR; TCRdb keeps only in-frame clonotypes and omits some of them. The sample consists of around 2.1 million clones, nearly 97% of them appearing once. The sequencing sample was made of naive CD4+ T cells sorted from blood. The receptors derive from a man aged 18-30 years in good health. Each CDR3 is given with its conserved first and last residue. The D gene is left open where the match is weak.

D | J | V | DNA | CDR3
NA | TRBJ2-7 | TRBV7-6 | TGTGCCAGCAAACCTACGGACGGTCCCTACGAGCAGTACTTC | CASKPTDGPYEQYF
TRBD2 | TRBJ2-5 | TRBV7-9 | TGTGCCAGCAGCTTAGGAGGTAGCGGGAGCTACCAAGAGACCCAGTACTTC | CASSLGGSGSYQETQYF
TRBD2 | TRBJ2-2 | TRBV29-1 | TGCAGCGTTGTGCCTAGCGGGAGAGGCACCGGGGAGCTGTTTTTT | CSVVPSGRGTGELFF
NA | TRBJ1-1 | TRBV6-4 | TGTGCCAGCAGTGAGCGGGAGGGCACTGAAGCTTTCTTT | CASSEREGTEAFF
TRBD2 | TRBJ2-3 | TRBV4-1 | TGCGCCAGCAGCCCTAGCGGGAGGGTGATAGATACGCAGTATTTT | CASSPSGRVIDTQYF
TRBD1 | TRBJ1-4 | TRBV5-4 | TGTGCCAGCAGCTCAACAGGGGCAACTAATGAAAAACTGTTTTTT | CASSSTGATNEKLFF
NA | TRBJ1-2 | TRBV28 | TGTGCCAGCAGTAAGACCTCAGGCTTTGGCTACACCTTC | CASSKTSGFGYTF
NA | TRBJ2-3 | TRBV15 | TGTGCCACCAGCGCGCGACAGGTCCCAGATACGCAGTATTTT | CATSARQVPDTQYF
NA | TRBJ2-6 | TRBV4-1 | TGCGCCAGCAGCCAAGACTTCTCTGGGGCCAACGTCCTGACTTTC | CASSQDFSGANVLTF
TRBD2 | TRBJ2-5 | TRBV7-2 | TGTGCCAGCAGCTTTTCGGGGGGTTGGCAAGAGACCCAGTACTTC | CASSFSGGWQETQYF
TRBD2 | TRBJ2-7 | TRBV28 | TGTGCCAGCAGTCCCGGACTAGCCGGGGAGCAGTACTTC | CASSPGLAGEQYF
NA | TRBJ2-5 | TRBV6-5 | TGTGCCAGCAGCCCCTGGATAGCGGACCAAGAGACCCAGTACTTC | CASSPWIADQETQYF